The following is a TCR beta chain sequence with its context. Sequencing libraries for TCR beta were prepared with iRepertoire HTBI primers and Arm-PCR of CDR3 regions. TCRdb redid the calling of the multiplex PCR reads with MiXCR, one entry per CDR3 protein. The top ten clones hold approximately 26% of a sample with approximately 400,000 distinct CDR3 sequences, about a quarter of them seen once. This sample is drawn from a study of regulatory T cells in long-lasting Graves disease. Stated time point: persistent/refractory GD, antithyroid drugs over 5 years with positive TRAb. PBMC-derived RNA was used for the TCR library. Source: peripheral blood mononuclear cells (PBMCs), taken when the disease was refractory, from a patient treated with antithyroid drugs. The source is a female donor with Graves disease.

The CDR3 loop reads CASSFPRQGPGAEAFF. The CDR3 DNA sequence: TGTGCCAGTAGTTTTCCGAGACAGGGCCCAGGCGCTGAAGCTTTCTTT. The J gene is TRBJ1-1, the V gene TRBV19; 7 bases are a match to TRBD1. The length of the CDR3 is 16 residues. Germline-derived CDR1 and CDR2 are LNHDA and SQIVND (reference sequence). With V trimmed by 5 bases and J by 6 bases, 15 bases remained unmatched.